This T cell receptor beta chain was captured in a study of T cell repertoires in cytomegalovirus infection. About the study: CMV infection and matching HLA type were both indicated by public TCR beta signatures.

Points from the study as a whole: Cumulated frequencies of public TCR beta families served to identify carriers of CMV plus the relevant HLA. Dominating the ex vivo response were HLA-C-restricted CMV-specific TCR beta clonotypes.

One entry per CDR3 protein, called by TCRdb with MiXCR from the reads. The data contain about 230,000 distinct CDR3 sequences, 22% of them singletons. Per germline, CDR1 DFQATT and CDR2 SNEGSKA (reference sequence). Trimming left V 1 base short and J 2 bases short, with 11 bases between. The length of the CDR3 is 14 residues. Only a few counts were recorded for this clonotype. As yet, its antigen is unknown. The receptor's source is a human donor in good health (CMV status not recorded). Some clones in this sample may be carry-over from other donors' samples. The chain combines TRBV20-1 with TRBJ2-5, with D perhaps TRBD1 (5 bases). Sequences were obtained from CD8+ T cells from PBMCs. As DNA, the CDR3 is TGCAGTGCTAGAGTCCCGACAGAGCAAGAGACCCAGTACTTC. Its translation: CSARVPTEQETQYF.